This TCR beta chain stems from a study of sequential checkpoint blockade in melanoma. In the study overall: After both sequences, patients received maintenance nivolumab. Some 90 pretreatment tumor DNA samples were TCRβ immunosequenced. More than 20 patients had tumor biopsies before treatment and at week 13.

Sample treatment: randomized to nivolumab then ipilimumab (arm A) or the reverse (arm B). None of the patients previously received DNA-damaging chemotherapy. Assay: immunoSEQ multiplex PCR; the TCRdb copy retains only in-frame clones and omits some. This table holds 20,000 to 25,000 clones, 27% found once. In germline, CDR1 is MGHDK, CDR2 SYGVNS. This CDR3 comprises 13 residues. The germline V and J ends were trimmed by 3 bases and 5 bases, with 8 bases remaining between them. The chain combines TRBV25-1 with TRBJ1-5; no clear D gene. This specimen consisted of tumor tissue (inferred from file names), obtained from a patient given nivolumab and ipilimumab in sequence. The TCR originated in a human donor with melanoma. CDR3 nucleotides: TGTGCCAGCAGTGAGGGATTAGATCAGCCCCAGCATTTT. It encodes CASSEGLDQPQHF.